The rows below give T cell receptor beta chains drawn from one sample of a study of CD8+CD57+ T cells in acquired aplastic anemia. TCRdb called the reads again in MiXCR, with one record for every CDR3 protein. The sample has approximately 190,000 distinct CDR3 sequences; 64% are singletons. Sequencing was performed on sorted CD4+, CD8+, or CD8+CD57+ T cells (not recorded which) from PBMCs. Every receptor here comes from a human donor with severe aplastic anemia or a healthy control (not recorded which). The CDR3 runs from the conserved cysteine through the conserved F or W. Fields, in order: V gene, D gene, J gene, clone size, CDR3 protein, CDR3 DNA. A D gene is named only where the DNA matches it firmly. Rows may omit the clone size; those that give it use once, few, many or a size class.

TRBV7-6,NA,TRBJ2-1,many,CASSLGLFEQNEQFF,TGTGCCAGCAGCCTGGGGCTATTTGAGCAGAATGAGCAGTTCTTC
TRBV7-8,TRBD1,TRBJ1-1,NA,CASSDRGQNTEAFF,TGTGCCAGCAGCGACAGGGGGCAGAACACTGAAGCTTTCTTT
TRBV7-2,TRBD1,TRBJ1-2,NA,CASSTGQGDYGYTF,TGTGCCAGCAGCACCGGACAGGGGGACTATGGCTACACCTTC
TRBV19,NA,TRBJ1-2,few,CASGNGNYGYTF,TGTGCCAGTGGGAACGGTAACTATGGCTACACCTTC
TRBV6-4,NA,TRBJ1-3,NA,CASSDSRGSGNTIYF,TGTGCCAGCAGTGACTCCCGTGGCTCTGGAAACACCATATATTTT
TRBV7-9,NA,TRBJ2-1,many,CASSLGNNEQFF,TGTGCCAGCAGCTTAGGCAACAATGAGCAGTTCTTC
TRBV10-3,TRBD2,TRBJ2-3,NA,CATALAGSRTLRTDTQYF,TGTGCCACGGCACTAGCGGGGTCCCGTACTCTACGCACAGATACGCAGTATTTT
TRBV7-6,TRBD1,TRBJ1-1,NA,CASSLGTGSEAFF,TGTGCCAGCAGCTTAGGGACAGGGTCCGAAGCTTTCTTT
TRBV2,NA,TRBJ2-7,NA,CATLGHTPGYEQYF,TGTGCCACTTTGGGACACACACCTGGCTACGAGCAGTACTTC
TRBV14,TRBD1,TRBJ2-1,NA,CASSQDQPSRGHFF,TGTGCCAGCAGCCAAGACCAACCGTCCAGGGGGCACTTCTTC
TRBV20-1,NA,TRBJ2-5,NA,CSAPETQYF,TGCAGTGCTCCAGAGACCCAGTACTTC
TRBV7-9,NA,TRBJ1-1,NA,CASSPKGWVRDTEAFF,TGTGCCAGCAGCCCAAAGGGCTGGGTAAGAGACACTGAAGCTTTCTTT